This T cell receptor (beta chain) was retrieved from a study of T-cell reconstitution after alpha-beta-depleted transplantation in children. CDR1 is SGHVS and CDR2 is FNYEAQ in the germline V gene. Trimming removed 5 bases from V and 2 bases from J; junction bases left unmatched: 6. The CDR3 totals 15 residues. Study outcomes and limitations: There were reportedly several hundred expanded graft clones from which alpha-beta T cells came about two months after transplant. The study traced high day-60 TCRbeta diversity in some patients to surviving recipient T cells and thymic progenitors. It was newly produced T cells that mostly accounted for T-cell counts and diversity one year after transplant.

This clonotype occurred many times. Its specificity is unknown. A library of TCRbeta sequences, prepared with unique molecular identifiers, was generated. TCRdb independently ran MiXCR on the PCR reads; one entry per CDR3 protein. The repertoire has roughly 150,000 distinct CDR3 sequences, 11% of them found once; the top ten carry about 12%. The origin of this receptor is a boy aged 2 to 10 with acute myeloid leukemia, due to receive a stem cell transplant. The sample in question was PBMCs, obtained before TCRalphabeta/CD19-depleted stem cell transplant. This chain joins TRBV7-6 and TRBJ1-5; TRBD1 matches at 7 bases. CDR3 DNA: TGTGCCAGCAGCCCTACAGGGGTCGGCAATCAGCCCCAGCATTTT. Translation gives CASSPTGVGNQPQHF.